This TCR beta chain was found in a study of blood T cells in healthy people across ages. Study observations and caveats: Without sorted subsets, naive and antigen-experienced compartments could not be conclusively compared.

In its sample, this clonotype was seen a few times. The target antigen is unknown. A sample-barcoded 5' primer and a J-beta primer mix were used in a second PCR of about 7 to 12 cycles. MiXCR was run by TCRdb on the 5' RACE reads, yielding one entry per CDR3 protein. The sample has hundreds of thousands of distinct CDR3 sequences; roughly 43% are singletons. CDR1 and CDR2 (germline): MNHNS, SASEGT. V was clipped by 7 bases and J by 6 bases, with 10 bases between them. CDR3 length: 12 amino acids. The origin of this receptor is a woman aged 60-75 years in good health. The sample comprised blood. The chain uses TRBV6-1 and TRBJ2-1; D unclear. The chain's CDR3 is CASTPGSNEQFF. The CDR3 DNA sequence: TGTGCCAGCACGCCCGGGTCCAATGAGCAGTTCTTC.